The 27 T cell receptor beta chains in this list originate from one sample, sequenced in a study of shared T cell receptors in the human thymus. Some clones are missing from TCRdb's copy, which holds only in-frame ones; the method was immunoSEQ multiplex PCR. Here the sample spans about 660,000 clones, more than 70% being singletons. These data also formed part of another study, on human thymus T cells.

The sample was thymocytes. These receptors all come from a boy in the first two years of life with a congenital heart defect.

The chain recombines TRBV5-4 with TRBJ2-7; 7 nucleotides line up with TRBD1. The CDR3 length is 14 residues. J lost 5 bases, V lost 4 bases, and 9 bases had no gene match. CDR1 SGHNT and CDR2 YYREEE come from the germline V gene (reference sequence). The CDR3 DNA sequence: TGTGCCAGCAGCGCCGGAGACAGGGTAAACGAGCAGTACTTC. It translates to CASSAGDRVNEQYF.

The V gene is TRBV6-5, the J gene TRBJ2-7, with D possibly TRBD2 on 5 matching bases. The V end lost 5 bases, the J end lost 0 bases, and 14 bases lay between the germline ends. Germline CDR1 reads MNHEY; CDR2 reads SVGAGI. The CDR3 spans 15 residues. The CDR3 bases are TGTGCCAGCAGTCCTCATCGGAGGAGCTCCTACGAGCAGTACTTC. Residues: CASSPHRRSSYEQYF.

The V call is TRBV7-3, the J call TRBJ2-7; the match to TRBD2 covers 9 bases. V trimming: 5 bases; J trimming: 4 bases; junction bases outside the gene matches: 21. The CDR3 is made up of 19 amino acids. Germline V gene data show CDR1 as SGHTA and CDR2 as FQGTGA. The CDR3 reads CASSPRGRGGENSTYEQYF. The CDR3 nucleotides read TGTGCCAGCAGCCCTAGAGGTCGCGGGGGGGAGAACTCAACATACGAGCAGTACTTC. The entire variable domain, with the rest obtained from reference TRBV7-3 and TRBJ2-7, is as follows: GAGVSQTPSNKVTEKGKYVELRCDPISGHTALYWYRQSLGQGPEFLIYFQGTGAADDSGLPNDRFFAVRPEGSVSTLKIQRTERGDSAVYLCASSPRGRGGENSTYEQYFGPGTRLTVT.

This clone was recorded once. The rearrangement uses TRBV7-2 and TRBJ2-2; 8 positions agree with TRBD1. V lost 5 bases, J lost 5 bases, and 10 bases stayed unmatched. The CDR3 loop spans 16 amino acids. Germline V gene lookup returns CDR1 SGHTA and CDR2 FQGNSA. CDR3 loop: CASSPKYRGMTGELFF. DNA for the CDR3: TGTGCCAGCAGCCCGAAATACAGGGGGATGACCGGGGAGCTGTTTTTT.

In the case of this clone: One junction end does not reproduce the germline sequence, and a read error may be involved. The J gene is TRBJ2-7, the V gene TRBV2; TRBD1 matches 7 bases. The CDR3 runs 14 residues. Germline CDR1 and CDR2: SNHLY and FYNNEI. CDR3 sequence reads: CASSEVDRSYEQYF. The CDR3 coding sequence is TGTGCCAGCAGCGAAGTGGACAGGTCCTACGAGCAGTACTTC.

This chain links TRBV28 with TRBJ2-1; TRBD2 agrees at 9 bases. The germline gives CDR1 MDHEN, CDR2 SYDVKM. After removal of 5 bases from V and 4 bases from J, the junction contained 9 bases not matched to a gene. The CDR3 covers 16 residues. The CDR3 nucleotides are TGTGCCAGCAGTACCCCGACTAGCGGAACTTACAATGAGCAGTTCTTC. It is translated as CASSTPTSGTYNEQFF.

V usage is TRBV28 and J usage is TRBJ2-2, with TRBD1 matching 10 bases. The V and J ends lost 3 bases and 6 bases, in that order; junction bases with no gene match: 4. This CDR3 is built from 15 residues. CDR1 is MDHEN and CDR2 is SYDVKM in the germline V gene. The CDR3 loop is CASSFGTGVSGELFF. The CDR3, as DNA: TGTGCCAGCAGTTTTGGGACAGGGGTATCCGGGGAGCTGTTTTTT.

V is TRBV30 and J is TRBJ1-1, with D unresolved. The germline V and J ends were trimmed by 5 bases and 3 bases, with 16 bases remaining between them. This CDR3 is built from 14 residues. In germline, CDR1 is GTSNPN, CDR2 SVGIG (reference sequence). The DNA of the CDR3 is TGTGCCTGGCTCTTCAGGCCCTCCGACACTGAAGCTTTCTTT. Protein sequence: CAWLFRPSDTEAFF.

This clone was counted a single time. CDR3 DNA: TGCGCCAGCAGTGTTTACAGGGGTCCGGGGACTGAAGCTTTCTTT. The encoded protein is CASSVYRGPGTEAFF. The V gene is TRBV10-2, the J gene TRBJ1-1; 7 bases are shared with TRBD1. V was pared by 4 bases and J by 5 bases, with 10 bases of the junction left unmatched. This CDR3 spans 15 amino acids. Germline V gene data show CDR1 as WSHSY and CDR2 as SAAADI.

The chain has TRBV7-8 and TRBJ2-7; 9 positions match TRBD1. This CDR3 is built from 18 residues. Trimming at V came to 4 bases and at J to 6 bases, leaving 19 bases not matched to a gene. Germline V gene sequence: CDR1 SGHVS, CDR2 FQNEAQ. The CDR3 nucleotides read TGTGCCAGCAGCTCCGTCCCCCAACCCGGGACAGGGCGAACCGAGCAGTACTTC. It yields the protein CASSSVPQPGTGRTEQYF.

The rearrangement joins TRBV6-1 to TRBJ2-7; D is perhaps TRBD1 (6 bases). The length of the CDR3 is 13 residues. Trimming removed 11 bases at V and 3 bases at J, with 17 bases between. The germline V gene encodes CDR1 MNHNS and CDR2 SASEGT. The CDR3 spells CAATRTELYEQYF. The CDR3 DNA is TGTGCCGCCACCCGGACAGAACTCTACGAGCAGTACTTC.

The chain links TRBV15 to TRBJ2-1; possibly TRBD2 for D (6 bases). Germline-derived CDR1 and CDR2 are LNHNV and YYDKDF (reference sequence). Trimming removed 0 bases from V and 6 bases from J, with 12 bases in between. CDR3 length: 15 residues. As DNA, the CDR3 is TGTGCCACCAGCAGAGATCGTGGGGGAGGCAATGAGCAGTTCTTC. This encodes CATSRDRGGGNEQFF.

This clone was detected a few times. V is TRBV4-3 and J is TRBJ1-1, with a tentative D call TRBD1 (5 bases). This CDR3 spans 12 amino acids. CDR1 is LGHNA, CDR2 YSLEER, per germline. Trimming took off 2 bases at V and 7 bases at J, with 8 bases between the two ends. In nucleotides, the CDR3 is TGCGCCAGCAGCCAAAAAACAGGTGAAGCTTTCTTT. Its translation is CASSQKTGEAFF.

This clone was seen a single time. The V call is TRBV4-3, the J call TRBJ1-1; 7 bases are a match to TRBD1. The germline V gene encodes CDR1 LGHNA and CDR2 YSLEER. The trim removed 1 base at V and 4 bases at J, leaving 15 bases unmatched. CDR3 length equals 18 residues. The CDR3 sequence is CASSQVVTGRLRGTEAFF. Written as DNA, the CDR3 is TGCGCCAGCAGCCAAGTGGTGACAGGGAGGTTACGTGGCACTGAAGCTTTCTTT.

V gene TRBV2 combines with J gene TRBJ2-1; 12 nucleotides agree with TRBD2. The CDR3 length is 17 residues. From germline, CDR1 is SNHLY and CDR2 FYNNEI. Trimming at V came to 3 bases and at J to 7 bases, leaving 10 bases not matched to a gene. Here the CDR3 DNA reads TGTGCCAGCAGTGAGAGCAGGCCGACTAGCGGGAGAAATGAGCAGTTCTTC. This translates into CASSESRPTSGRNEQFF.

This sequence joins TRBV10-2 and TRBJ2-3; D uncertain. The CDR3 covers 16 residues. Trimming cost V 0 bases and J 0 bases, with 10 bases left between them. Germline V gene sequence: CDR1 WSHSY, CDR2 SAAADI. This CDR3 is CASSESSDPSTDTQYF. CDR3 sequence (DNA): TGCGCCAGCAGTGAGTCAAGCGACCCAAGCACAGATACGCAGTATTTT.

V gene TRBV2 combines with J gene TRBJ2-5, with D tentatively TRBD2 (7 bases). Germline V gene sequence: CDR1 SNHLY, CDR2 FYNNEI. V lost 1 base to trimming and J lost 2 bases, with 14 bases between them. The CDR3 spans 16 residues. CDR3 region: CASSEDGGPGQETQYF. The CDR3 bases are TGTGCCAGCAGTGAAGACGGGGGGCCCGGTCAAGAGACCCAGTACTTC.

The CDR3, as DNA: TGTGCCAGCAGCTTCGACAGATTAAACACCGGGGAGCTGTTTTTT. It yields the protein CASSFDRLNTGELFF. The V call is TRBV11-2, the J call TRBJ2-2; D perhaps matches TRBD1 (5 bases). CDR3 length: 15 residues. The V end lost 3 bases, the J end lost 2 bases, and 10 bases lay between the germline ends. Looked up from germline, CDR1 is SGHAT and CDR2 is FQNNGV. Based on the CDR3 plus reference TRBV11-2 and TRBJ2-2, the full variable domain is EAGVAQSPRYKIIEKRQSVAFWCNPISGHATLYWYQQILGQGPKLLIQFQNNGVVDDSQLPKDRFSAERLKGVDSTLKIQPAKLEDSAVYLCASSFDRLNTGELFFGEGSRLTVL.

The V call is TRBV5-1, the J call TRBJ2-3; 12 bases fit TRBD1. J lost 7 bases, V lost 4 bases, and 13 bases had no gene match. Germline V lookup: CDR1 SGHRS, CDR2 YFSETQ. The CDR3 extends over 17 amino acids. The CDR3 reads CASSITKGQGAQNTQYF. The CDR3 DNA follows: TGCGCCAGCAGCATAACCAAGGGACAGGGGGCGCAAAATACGCAGTATTTT.

The chain couples TRBV5-4 to TRBJ2-1; 11 nucleotides line up with TRBD1. This CDR3 region has 17 residues. Germline-derived CDR1 and CDR2 are SGHNT and YYREEE (reference sequence). The ends lost 0 bases at V and 3 bases at J; junction bases unmatched: 5. Here the CDR3 DNA reads TGTGCCAGCAGCTTGGTTAAGGGACAGGGGGGCTACAATGAGCAGTTCTTC. Protein product: CASSLVKGQGGYNEQFF.

The V gene is TRBV5-6, the J gene TRBJ2-2; the D is unclear. Trimming left V 0 bases short and J 7 bases short, with 10 bases between. Germline values: CDR1 SGHDT, CDR2 YYEEEE. This CDR3 has 14 amino acids. CDR3 residues: CASSLGSSIGELFF. The CDR3 DNA follows: TGTGCCAGCAGCTTGGGTAGTTCAATCGGGGAGCTGTTTTTT.

This clone was seen only a few times. The rearrangement links TRBV28 to TRBJ2-3; 8 bases map to TRBD2. In germline, CDR1 is MDHEN, CDR2 SYDVKM. This CDR3 contains 16 residues. Losses at the gene ends were 5 bases for V and 2 bases for J; bases not matched to a gene: 9. The CDR3 sequence is CASSRTSLKTTDTQYF. The CDR3 DNA sequence: TGTGCCAGCAGTCGGACTAGCCTGAAAACCACAGATACGCAGTATTTT.

This clone has only a few counts. V is TRBV5-6 and J is TRBJ2-5; 9 bases agree with TRBD2. In germline, CDR1 is SGHDT, CDR2 YYEEEE. The length of the CDR3 is 16 residues. Losses at the gene ends were 6 bases for V and 1 base for J; bases not matched to a gene: 10. In nucleotides, the CDR3 is TGTGCCAGCAAACAAATCCTAGCGGGATTCCAAGAGACCCAGTACTTC. Translated, it gives CASKQILAGFQETQYF.

In this sample, this clone turned up once. The genes are TRBV30 and TRBJ1-4, with D hard to call. The CDR3 spans 13 residues. V was clipped by 6 bases and J by 4 bases, with 12 bases between them. From germline, CDR1 is GTSNPN and CDR2 SVGIG (reference sequence). CDR3 in DNA: TGTGCCTGTTGCCGCGGGGATAATGAAAAACTGTTTTTT. The encoded protein is CACCRGDNEKLFF.

J is TRBJ1-4 and V is TRBV7-2; no definite D call. The CDR3 consists of 18 residues. Trimming removed 2 bases from V and 7 bases from J, with 23 bases in between. Germline V CDR1 and CDR2: SGHTA, FQGNSA. CDR3 region: CASSLHPRGREVGEKLFF. In DNA form, the CDR3 reads TGTGCCAGCAGCTTACACCCCCGAGGGCGCGAGGTCGGTGAAAAACTGTTTTTT.

The CDR3 sequence: CASLEGGNQPQHF. CDR3 bases: TGTGCCAGTCTCGAGGGTGGCAATCAGCCCCAGCATTTT. The rearrangement joins TRBV19 to TRBJ1-5; no definite D call. CDR1 and CDR2 (germline): LNHDA, SQIVND (reference sequence). The CDR3 spans 13 residues. V lost 8 bases and J 2 bases, leaving 10 bases between the germline ends.

This clone was observed a handful of times. J is TRBJ1-4 and V is TRBV4-3, with unresolved D. Per germline, CDR1 LGHNA and CDR2 YSLEER. Trimming removed 0 bases from V and 5 bases from J, with 13 bases in between. The CDR3 sequence is 16 residues long. The CDR3 sequence is CASSQDSRPRNEKLFF. The DNA for the CDR3 is TGCGCCAGCAGCCAAGACTCGCGGCCTAGAAATGAAAAACTGTTTTTT.